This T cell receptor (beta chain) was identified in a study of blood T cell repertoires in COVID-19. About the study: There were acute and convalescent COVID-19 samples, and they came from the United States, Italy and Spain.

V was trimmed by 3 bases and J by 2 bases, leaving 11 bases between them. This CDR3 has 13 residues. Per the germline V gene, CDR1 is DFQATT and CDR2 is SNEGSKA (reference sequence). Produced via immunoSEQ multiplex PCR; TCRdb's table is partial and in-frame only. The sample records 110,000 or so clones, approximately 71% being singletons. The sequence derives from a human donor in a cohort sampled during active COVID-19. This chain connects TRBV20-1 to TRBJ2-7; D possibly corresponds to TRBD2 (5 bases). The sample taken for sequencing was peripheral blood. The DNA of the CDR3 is TGCAGTGCTAGTACCGGGGTCCCCTACGAGCAGTACTTC. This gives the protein CSASTGVPYEQYF.